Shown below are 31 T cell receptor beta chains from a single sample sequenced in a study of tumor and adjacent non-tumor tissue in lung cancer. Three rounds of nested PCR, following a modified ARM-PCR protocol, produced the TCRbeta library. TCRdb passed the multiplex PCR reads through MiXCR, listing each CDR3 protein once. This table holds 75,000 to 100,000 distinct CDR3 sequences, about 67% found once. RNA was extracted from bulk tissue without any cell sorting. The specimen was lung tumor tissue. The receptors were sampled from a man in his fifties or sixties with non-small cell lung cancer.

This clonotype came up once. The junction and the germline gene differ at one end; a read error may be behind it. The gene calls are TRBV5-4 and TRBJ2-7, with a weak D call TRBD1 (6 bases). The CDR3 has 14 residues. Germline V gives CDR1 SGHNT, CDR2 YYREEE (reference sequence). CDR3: CASSATGCPYEQHF. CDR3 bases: TGTGCCAGCAGCGCCACAGGGTGCCCCTACGAGCAGCACTTC.

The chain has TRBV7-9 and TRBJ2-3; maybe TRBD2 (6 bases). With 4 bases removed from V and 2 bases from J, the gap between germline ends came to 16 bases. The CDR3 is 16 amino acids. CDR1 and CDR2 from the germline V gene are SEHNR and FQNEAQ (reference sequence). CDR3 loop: CASSSRLDINTDTQYF. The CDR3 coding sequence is TGTGCCAGCAGCTCACGACTAGATATAAACACAGATACGCAGTATTTT.

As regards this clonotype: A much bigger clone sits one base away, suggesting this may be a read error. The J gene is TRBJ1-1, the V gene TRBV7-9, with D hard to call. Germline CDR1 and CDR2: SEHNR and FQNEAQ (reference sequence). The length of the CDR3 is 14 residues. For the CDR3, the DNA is TGTGACAGCAGCCACAACATCCCCAACACTGAAGCTTTCTTT. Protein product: CDSSHNIPNTEAFF.

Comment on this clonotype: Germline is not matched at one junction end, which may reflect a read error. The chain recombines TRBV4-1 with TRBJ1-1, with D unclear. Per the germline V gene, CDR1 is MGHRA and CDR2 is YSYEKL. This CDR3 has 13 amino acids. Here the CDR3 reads CTSSQANNTEAFF. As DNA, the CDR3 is TGCACCAGCAGCCAAGCTAACAACACTGAAGCTTTCTTC.

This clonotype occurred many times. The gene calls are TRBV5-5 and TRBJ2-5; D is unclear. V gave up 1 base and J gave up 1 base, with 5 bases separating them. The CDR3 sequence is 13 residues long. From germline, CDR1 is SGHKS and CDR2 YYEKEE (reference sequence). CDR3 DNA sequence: TGTGCCAGCAGCTTGTCGGTCCAAGAGACCCAGTACTTC. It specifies CASSLSVQETQYF.

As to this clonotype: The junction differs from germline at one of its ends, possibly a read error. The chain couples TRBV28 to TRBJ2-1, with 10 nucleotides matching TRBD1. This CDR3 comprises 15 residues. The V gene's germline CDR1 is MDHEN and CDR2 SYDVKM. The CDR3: CASSFTGQGSNERFF. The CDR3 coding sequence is TGTGCCAGTAGTTTCACGGGACAGGGGAGCAATGAGCGGTTCTTC.

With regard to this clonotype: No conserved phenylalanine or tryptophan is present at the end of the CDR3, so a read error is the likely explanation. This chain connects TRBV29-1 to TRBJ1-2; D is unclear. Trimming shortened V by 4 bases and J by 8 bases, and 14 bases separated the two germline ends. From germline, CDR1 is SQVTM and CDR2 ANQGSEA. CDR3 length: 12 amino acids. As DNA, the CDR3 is TGCAGCGTTGGACCCAGAGGGAACGGCTACACCCTC. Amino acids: CSVGPRGNGYTL.

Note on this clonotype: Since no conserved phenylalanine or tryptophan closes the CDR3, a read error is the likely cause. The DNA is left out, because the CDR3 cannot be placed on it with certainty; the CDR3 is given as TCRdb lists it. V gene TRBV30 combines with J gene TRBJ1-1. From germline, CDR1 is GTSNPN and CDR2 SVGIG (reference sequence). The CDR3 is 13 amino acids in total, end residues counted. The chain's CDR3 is CAWSVLQNTEALS.

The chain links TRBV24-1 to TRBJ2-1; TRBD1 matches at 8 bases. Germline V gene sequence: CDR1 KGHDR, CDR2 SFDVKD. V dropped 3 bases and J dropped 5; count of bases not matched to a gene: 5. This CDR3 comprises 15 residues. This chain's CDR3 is CATSDDRGPDNEQFF. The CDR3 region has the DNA TGTGCCACCAGTGATGACAGGGGCCCAGACAATGAGCAGTTCTTC.

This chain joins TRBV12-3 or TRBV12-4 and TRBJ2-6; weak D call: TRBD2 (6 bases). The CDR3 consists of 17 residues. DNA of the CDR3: TGTGTAAGCAGTCCTGGGACTTCTGTTTCTGGGGCCAACGTCCTGACTTTC. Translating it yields CVSSPGTSVSGANVLTF.

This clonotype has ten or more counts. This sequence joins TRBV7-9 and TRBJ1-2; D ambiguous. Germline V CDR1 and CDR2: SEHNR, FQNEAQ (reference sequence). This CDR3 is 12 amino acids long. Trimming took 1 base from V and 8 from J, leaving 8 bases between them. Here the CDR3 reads CASSLETHGYTF. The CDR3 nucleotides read TGTGCCAGCAGCTTAGAGACACACGGCTACACCTTC.

The CDR3 nucleotides are TGTGCCAGCAGTCATTCGGCATGGGGCTGCGAGCAGTACTTC. This translates into CASSHSAWGCEQYF. The chain links TRBV5-4 to TRBJ2-7; D may be TRBD1 (5 bases). Between the trimmed V and J ends, which lost 5 bases and 6 bases, there was a span of 18 bases. This CDR3 is 14 amino acids long. The germline CDR1 and CDR2 sequences are SGHNT and YYREEE (reference sequence).

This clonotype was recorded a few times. The CDR3 sequence is CASSQSLHASTDTQYF. DNA of the CDR3: TGTGCCAGCAGCCAATCGCTTCATGCTAGCACAGATACGCAGTATTTT. The chain combines TRBV14 with TRBJ2-3; no clear D gene. The CDR3 loop spans 16 amino acids. CDR1 and CDR2 from the germline V gene are SGHDN and FVKESK. The V end was cut by 2 bases, the J end by 0 bases, with 12 bases between.

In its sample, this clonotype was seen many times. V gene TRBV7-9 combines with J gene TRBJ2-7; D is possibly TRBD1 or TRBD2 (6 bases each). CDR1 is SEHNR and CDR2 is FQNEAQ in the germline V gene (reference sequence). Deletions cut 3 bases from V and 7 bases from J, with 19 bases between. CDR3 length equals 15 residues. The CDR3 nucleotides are TGTGCCAGCAGCTTCGACGGGGGACAAAGAAAGGAGCAGTACTTC. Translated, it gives CASSFDGGQRKEQYF.

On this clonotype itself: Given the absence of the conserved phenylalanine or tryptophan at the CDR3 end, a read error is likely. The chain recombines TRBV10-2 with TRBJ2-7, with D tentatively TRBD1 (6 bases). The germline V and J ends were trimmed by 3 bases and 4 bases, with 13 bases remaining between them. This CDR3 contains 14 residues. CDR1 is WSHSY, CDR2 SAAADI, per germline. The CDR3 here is CASSDTGKGYEQYL. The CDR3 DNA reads TGCGCCAGCAGTGATACAGGGAAAGGATACGAGCAGTACCTC.

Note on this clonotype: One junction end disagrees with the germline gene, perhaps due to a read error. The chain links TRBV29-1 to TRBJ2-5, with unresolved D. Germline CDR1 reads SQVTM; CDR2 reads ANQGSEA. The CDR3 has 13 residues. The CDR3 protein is CSIEVWSQETQYF. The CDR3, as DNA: TGCAGCATTGAAGTGTGGTCTCAAGAGACCCAGTACTTC.

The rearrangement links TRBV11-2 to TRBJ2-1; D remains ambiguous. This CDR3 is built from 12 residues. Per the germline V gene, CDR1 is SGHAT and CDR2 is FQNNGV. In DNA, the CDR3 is TGTATCAGCAGCTTTAGTGTCCAGGAGCAGTTCTTC. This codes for CISSFSVQEQFF.

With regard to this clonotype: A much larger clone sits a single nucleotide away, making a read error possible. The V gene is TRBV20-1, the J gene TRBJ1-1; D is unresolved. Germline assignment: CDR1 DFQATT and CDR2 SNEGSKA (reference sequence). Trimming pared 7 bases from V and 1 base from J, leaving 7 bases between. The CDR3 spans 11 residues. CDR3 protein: CSDLWNTEAFF. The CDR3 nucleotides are TGCAGTGATCTTTGGAACACTGAAGCTTTCTTT.

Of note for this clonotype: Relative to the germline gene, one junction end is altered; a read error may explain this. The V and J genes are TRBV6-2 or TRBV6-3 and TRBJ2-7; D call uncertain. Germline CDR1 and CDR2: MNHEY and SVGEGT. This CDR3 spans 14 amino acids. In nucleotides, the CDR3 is TGTGCCATCAGTTACTCACCAGCATCCTACGAGCAGTACTTC. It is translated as CAISYSPASYEQYF.

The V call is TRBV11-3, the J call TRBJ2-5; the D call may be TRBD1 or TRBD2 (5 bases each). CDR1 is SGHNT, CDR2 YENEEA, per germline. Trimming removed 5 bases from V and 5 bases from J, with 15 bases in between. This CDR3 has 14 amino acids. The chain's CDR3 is CASSHQGWDETQYF. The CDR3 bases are TGTGCCAGCAGCCACCAAGGTTGGGACGAGACCCAGTACTTC. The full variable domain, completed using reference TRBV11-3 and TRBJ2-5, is EAGVVQSPRYKIIEKKQPVAFWCNPISGHNTLYWYLQNLGQGPELLIRYENEEAVDDSQLPKDRFSAERLKGVDSTLKIQPAELGDSAVYLCASSHQGWDETQYFGPGTRLLVL.

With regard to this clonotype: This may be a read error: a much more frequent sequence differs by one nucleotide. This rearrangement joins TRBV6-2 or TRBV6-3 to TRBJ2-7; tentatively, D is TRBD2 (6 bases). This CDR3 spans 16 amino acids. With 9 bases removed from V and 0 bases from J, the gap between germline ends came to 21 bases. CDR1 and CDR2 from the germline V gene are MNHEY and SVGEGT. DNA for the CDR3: TGTGCCAGTTCGAATACCGGGACTCCGAGCTCCTACGAGCAGTACTTC. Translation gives CASSNTGTPSSYEQYF.

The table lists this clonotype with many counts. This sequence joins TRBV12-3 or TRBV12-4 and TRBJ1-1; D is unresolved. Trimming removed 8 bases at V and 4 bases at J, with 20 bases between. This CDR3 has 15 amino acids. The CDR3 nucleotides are TGTGCCAGCTTCCGTTCGGGGTTTAGGAGCACTGAAGCTTTCTTT. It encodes CASFRSGFRSTEAFF.

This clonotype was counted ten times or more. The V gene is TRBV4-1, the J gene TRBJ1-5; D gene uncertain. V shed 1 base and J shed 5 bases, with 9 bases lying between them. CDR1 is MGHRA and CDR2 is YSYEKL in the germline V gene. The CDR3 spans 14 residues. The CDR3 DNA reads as TGCGCCAGCAGCCAAGGGGCCTCGGATCAGCCCCAGCATTTT. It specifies CASSQGASDQPQHF.

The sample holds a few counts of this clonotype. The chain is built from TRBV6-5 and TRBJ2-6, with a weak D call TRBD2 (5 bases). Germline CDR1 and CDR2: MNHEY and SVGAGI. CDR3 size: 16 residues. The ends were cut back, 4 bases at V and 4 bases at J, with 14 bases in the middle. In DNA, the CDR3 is TGTGCCAGCAGTTCCGCAGAGCTAGCCGGGGCCAACGTCCTGACTTTC. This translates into CASSSAELAGANVLTF.

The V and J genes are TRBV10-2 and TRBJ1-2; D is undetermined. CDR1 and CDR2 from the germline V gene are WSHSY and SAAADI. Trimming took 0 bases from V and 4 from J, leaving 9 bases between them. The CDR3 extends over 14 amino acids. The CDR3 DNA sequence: TGCGCCAGCAGTGAGTCGGCACGTAGCTATGGCTACACCTTC. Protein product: CASSESARSYGYTF.

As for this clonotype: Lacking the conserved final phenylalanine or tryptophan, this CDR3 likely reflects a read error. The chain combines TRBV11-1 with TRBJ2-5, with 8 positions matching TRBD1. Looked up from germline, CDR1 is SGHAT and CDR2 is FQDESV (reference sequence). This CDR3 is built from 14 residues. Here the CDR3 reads CASNSGQGQEIQYL. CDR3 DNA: TGTGCCAGCAACTCCGGACAGGGCCAAGAGATCCAGTACTTA.

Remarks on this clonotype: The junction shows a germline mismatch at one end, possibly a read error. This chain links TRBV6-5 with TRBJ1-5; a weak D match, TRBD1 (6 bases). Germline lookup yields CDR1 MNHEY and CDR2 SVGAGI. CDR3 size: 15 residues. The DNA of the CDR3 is TGTGTCAGCAGTTTGACAGGTAGGTTAGGTCAGCCCCAGCATTTT. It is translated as CVSSLTGRLGQPQHF.

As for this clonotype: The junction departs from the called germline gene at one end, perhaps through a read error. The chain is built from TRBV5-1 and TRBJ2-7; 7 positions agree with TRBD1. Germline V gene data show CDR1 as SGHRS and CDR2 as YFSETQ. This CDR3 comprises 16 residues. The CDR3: CASSPRLGQRANEQYF. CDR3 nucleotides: TGCGCCAGCAGTCCGCGACTGGGACAGAGGGCGAACGAGCAGTATTTC. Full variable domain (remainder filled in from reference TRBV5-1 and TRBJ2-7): KAGVTQTPRYLIKTRGQQVTLSCSPISGHRSVSWYQQTPGQGLQFLFEYFSETQRNKGNFPGRFSGRQFSNSRSEMNVSTLELGDSALYLCASSPRLGQRANEQYFGPGTRLTVT.

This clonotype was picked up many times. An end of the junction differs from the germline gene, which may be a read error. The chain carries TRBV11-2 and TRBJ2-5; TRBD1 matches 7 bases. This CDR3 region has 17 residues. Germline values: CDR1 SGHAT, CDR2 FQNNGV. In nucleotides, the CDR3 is TGTGCCAGCAGCATCCACCGGGACAGCTCTGGGGAAGAGACCCAGTATTTC. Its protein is CASSIHRDSSGEETQYF.

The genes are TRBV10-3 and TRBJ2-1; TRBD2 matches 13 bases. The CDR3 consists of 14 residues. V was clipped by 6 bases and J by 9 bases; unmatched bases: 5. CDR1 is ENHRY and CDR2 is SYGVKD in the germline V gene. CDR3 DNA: TGTGCCATCAGGCCGGGACTAGCGGGGAGTGAGCAGTTCTTC. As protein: CAIRPGLAGSEQFF.

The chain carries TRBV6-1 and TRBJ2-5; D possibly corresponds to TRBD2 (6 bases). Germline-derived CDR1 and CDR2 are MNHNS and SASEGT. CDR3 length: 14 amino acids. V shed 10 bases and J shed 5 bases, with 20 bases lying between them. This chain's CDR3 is CAIRSAGGGETQYF. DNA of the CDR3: TGTGCCATCAGGAGCGCTGGGGGAGGCGAGACCCAGTACTTC.